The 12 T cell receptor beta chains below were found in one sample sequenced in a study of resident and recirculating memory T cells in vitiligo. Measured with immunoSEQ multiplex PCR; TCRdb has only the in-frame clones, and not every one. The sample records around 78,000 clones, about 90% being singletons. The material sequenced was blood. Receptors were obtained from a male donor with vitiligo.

CDR3 amino acids: CASSLPSPAGSPTDTQYF. CDR3 in DNA: TGCGCCAGCAGCTTGCCCTCACCAGCGGGTTCTCCCACAGATACGCAGTATTTT. The V and J genes are TRBV5-1 and TRBJ2-3, with D perhaps TRBD2 (6 bases). In germline, CDR1 is SGHRS, CDR2 YFSETQ. The CDR3 totals 18 residues. Trimming pared 1 base from V and 2 bases from J, leaving 20 bases between.

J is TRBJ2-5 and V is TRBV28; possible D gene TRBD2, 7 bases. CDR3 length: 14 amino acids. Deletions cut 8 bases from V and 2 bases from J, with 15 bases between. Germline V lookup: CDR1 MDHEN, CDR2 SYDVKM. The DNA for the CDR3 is TGTGCCAGCTATGCCGGGGGGCTTCAAGAGACCCAGTACTTC. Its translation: CASYAGGLQETQYF.

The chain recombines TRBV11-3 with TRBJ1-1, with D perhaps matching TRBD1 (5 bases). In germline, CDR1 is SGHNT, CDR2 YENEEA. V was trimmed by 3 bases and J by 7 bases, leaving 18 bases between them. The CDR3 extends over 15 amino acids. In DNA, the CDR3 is TGTGCCAGCAGCTTGGGGGGAGCGGGACCAAGTGAAGCTTTCTTT. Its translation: CASSLGGAGPSEAFF.

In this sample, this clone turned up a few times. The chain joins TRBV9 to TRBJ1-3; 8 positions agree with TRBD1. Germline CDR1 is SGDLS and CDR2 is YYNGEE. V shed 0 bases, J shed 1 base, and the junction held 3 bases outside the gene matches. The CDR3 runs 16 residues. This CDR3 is CASSVAQGGSGNTIYF. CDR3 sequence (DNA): TGTGCCAGCAGCGTAGCACAGGGGGGATCTGGAAACACCATATATTTT.

The CDR3 DNA follows: TGTGCCAGCAGCGGGTTCGGAGGAGGGACAGATACGCAGTATTTT. Its translation: CASSGFGGGTDTQYF. The genes are TRBV9 and TRBJ2-3; a weak D match, TRBD2 (6 bases). Trimming shortened V by 3 bases and J by 3 bases, and 14 bases separated the two germline ends. This CDR3 is 15 amino acids long. Germline-derived CDR1 and CDR2 are SGDLS and YYNGEE.

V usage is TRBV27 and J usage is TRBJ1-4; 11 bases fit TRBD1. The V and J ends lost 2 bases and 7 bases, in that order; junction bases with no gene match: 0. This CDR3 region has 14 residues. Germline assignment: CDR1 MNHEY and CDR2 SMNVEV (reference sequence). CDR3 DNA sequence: TGTGCCAGCAGTTTAGGGACAGGGGGTGAAAAACTGTTTTTT. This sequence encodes CASSLGTGGEKLFF.

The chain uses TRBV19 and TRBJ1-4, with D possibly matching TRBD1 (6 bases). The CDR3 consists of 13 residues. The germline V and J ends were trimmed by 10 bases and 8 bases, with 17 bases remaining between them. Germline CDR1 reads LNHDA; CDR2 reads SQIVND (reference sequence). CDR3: CATMDSRQEKLFF. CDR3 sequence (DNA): TGTGCCACCATGGACAGTCGGCAGGAAAAACTGTTTTTT.

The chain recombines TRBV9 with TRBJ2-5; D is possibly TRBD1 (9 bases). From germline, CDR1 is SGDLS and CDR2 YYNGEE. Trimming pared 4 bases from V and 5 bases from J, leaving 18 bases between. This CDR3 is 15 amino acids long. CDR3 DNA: TGTGCCAGCAGCTCAACAGGGGGCGGGGGGGAGACCCAGTACTTC. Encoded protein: CASSSTGGGGETQYF.

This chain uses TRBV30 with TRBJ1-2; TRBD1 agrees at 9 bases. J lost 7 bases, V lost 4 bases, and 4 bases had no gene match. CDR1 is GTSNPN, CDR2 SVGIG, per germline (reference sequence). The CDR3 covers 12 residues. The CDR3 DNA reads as TGTGCCTGGACTTCGGACAGGGGTGGCTACACCTTC. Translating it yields CAWTSDRGGYTF.

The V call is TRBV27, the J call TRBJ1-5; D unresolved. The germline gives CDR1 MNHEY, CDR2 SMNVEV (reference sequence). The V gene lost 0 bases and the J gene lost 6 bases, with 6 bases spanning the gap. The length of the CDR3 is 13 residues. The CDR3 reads CASSLSGVQPQHF. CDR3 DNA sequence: TGTGCCAGCAGTTTATCAGGAGTTCAGCCCCAGCATTTT.

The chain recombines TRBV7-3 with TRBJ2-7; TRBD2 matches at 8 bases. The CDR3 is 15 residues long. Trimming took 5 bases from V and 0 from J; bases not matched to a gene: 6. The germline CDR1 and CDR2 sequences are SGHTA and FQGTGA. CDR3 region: CASSASGSDSYEQYF. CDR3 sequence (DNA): TGTGCCAGCAGCGCAAGCGGGAGTGACTCCTACGAGCAGTACTTC.

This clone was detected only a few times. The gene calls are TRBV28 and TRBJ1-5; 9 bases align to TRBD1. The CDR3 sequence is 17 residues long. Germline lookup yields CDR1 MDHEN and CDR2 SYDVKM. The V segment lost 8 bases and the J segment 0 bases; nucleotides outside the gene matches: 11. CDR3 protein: CASSGTGSSVSNQPQHF. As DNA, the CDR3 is TGTGCCAGCTCCGGGACAGGGTCTTCAGTTAGCAATCAGCCCCAGCATTTT. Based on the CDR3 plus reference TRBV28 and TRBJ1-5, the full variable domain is DVKVTQSSRYLVKRTGEKVFLECVQDMDHENMFWYRQDPGLGLRLIYFSYDVKMKEKGDIPEGYSVSREKKERFSLILESASTNQTSMYLCASSGTGSSVSNQPQHFGDGTRLSIL.